This TCR beta chain was retrieved from a study of somatic mutations in cytotoxic T cells in rheumatoid arthritis. Study-level background: Using a FACSAria II or Sony SH800, a portion of the V beta antibody-stained T-cell populations were flow-sorted at nearly 100% purity, and among those populations were V beta1+ cells that were then sequenced for TCRB. Study-wide findings and caveats: Within 8 of 65 patients, the single biggest CD8+ clone made up more than 20% of CD8+ cells. Compared with age-matched healthy controls, rheumatoid arthritis patients did not differ significantly in CD8+ T-cell clonality. CD8+ clonality rose with age in rheumatoid arthritis patients, unlike in healthy controls.

Regarding this clone: What it recognizes is unknown.

Repertoires were generated with immunoSEQ multiplex PCR, while TCRdb's copy carries only in-frame clones and drops some. The profile covers under 20,000 clones, with around 80% appearing a single time and approximately 10% taken by the ten largest. Trimming stripped 5 bases from V and 2 bases from J, with 10 bases between. The CDR3 sequence is 14 residues long. Germline V lookup: CDR1 MNHEY, CDR2 SVGAGI. Sequenced sample: CD8+ T cells sorted from blood. J is TRBJ1-5 and V is TRBV6-5, with unresolved D. The clonotype originates from an adult with rheumatoid arthritis. CDR3 protein: CASSPYVGNQPQHF. The CDR3, as DNA: TGTGCCAGCAGTCCCTACGTCGGCAATCAGCCCCAGCATTTT.